A selection of T cell receptor beta chains follows, all from one sample in a study of blood T cell repertoires in COVID-19. Clones were sequenced by immunoSEQ multiplex PCR, and TCRdb holds only the in-frame ones, with some missing. Of 200,000 to 250,000 clones in the sample, around 90% were seen once. Sequencing used PBMCs or T cells enriched from blood (not recorded which). The receptors stem from a woman between 50 and 59 years old who had recovered from COVID-19. Each CDR3 is given without its conserved first and last residue. The order of the fields is V gene, J gene, CDR3 protein.

>TRBV18|TRBJ2-2
ASSPLTGEAGELF
>TRBV6-2/TRBV6-3|TRBJ2-7
ASSYSSKGGRGVLYEQY
>TRBV5-1|TRBJ1-5
ASSLVQGGQPQH
>TRBV4-1|TRBJ1-4
ASSRSGQPTNEKLF
>TRBV3-1/TRBV3-2|TRBJ2-7
ASSQDHLDYEQY
>TRBV4-1|TRBJ2-7
ASSQGTSGTYEQY
>TRBV2|TRBJ1-1
AVRDRGGGTEAF
>TRBV5-8|TRBJ1-5
ASSTPAGGWDQPQH
>TRBV24-1|TRBJ1-2
ATSDLPGGHGYT
>TRBV30|TRBJ1-5
AWSVWEGQPQH
>TRBV6-4|TRBJ2-5
ASGAFSGRFETQY
>TRBV5-1|TRBJ2-1
ASSPRLAGGRYNEQF
>TRBV7-6|TRBJ2-7
ASSLTSSGFYEQY
>TRBV24-1|TRBJ2-7
ATSDRTSGSGSYEQY
>TRBV5-1|TRBJ2-1
ASSPDRLRGNEQF
>TRBV5-1|TRBJ1-2
ASSFTAPANYGYT
>TRBV18|TRBJ1-2
ASSPRLQDGYT
>TRBV2|TRBJ2-5
ASTIGTSAETQY
>TRBV9|TRBJ1-1
ASSRTGRDTEAF
>TRBV7-6|TRBJ2-5
ASSPWGAGVY
>TRBV6-5|TRBJ2-7
ASSYSNRIPGSEQY
>TRBV6-5|TRBJ2-1
ASSPAGGTHNEQF
>TRBV7-3|TRBJ2-3
ASSPGPGTDTQY
>TRBV6-5|TRBJ2-1
ASTGLAGTRNEQF
>TRBV29-1|TRBJ1-1
SVDRDRGRFFGHTEAF
>TRBV12-5|TRBJ2-4
ASGFPRGIQY
>TRBV5-1|TRBJ1-1
ASSSDRGYSEAF
>TRBV7-9|TRBJ2-1
ASSPGGDNEQF
>TRBV2|TRBJ2-7
ASSEGLTYEQY
>TRBV11-2|TRBJ1-1
ASSLVGALAF
>TRBV30|TRBJ2-1
AWAGIDEQF
>TRBV3-1/TRBV3-2|TRBJ1-3
ASSQAGGGNTIY
>TRBV3-1/TRBV3-2|TRBJ2-5
ASDSKGQTQY
>TRBV27|TRBJ2-7
ASSSFLSNRGTNREQY
>TRBV28|TRBJ2-3
ASRSGGTDTQY
>TRBV7-9|TRBJ2-2
ASSLSRGELF
>TRBV19|TRBJ2-1
ASRDSPGSYNEQF
>TRBV5-1|TRBJ1-3
ASSYDGGPGNTIY
>TRBV4-1|TRBJ2-7
ASSQTAVSYEQY
>TRBV9|TRBJ2-2
ASTGQGGNTGELF
>TRBV6-6|TRBJ1-4
ASRPQTGACF
>TRBV5-6|TRBJ1-6
ASSQDRIVSPLH
>TRBV6-5|TRBJ1-2
ASRKTQDNYGYT
>TRBV7-9|TRBJ2-2
ASSLSGGGANTGELF
>TRBV29-1|TRBJ2-1
SVPATGLGNEQF
>TRBV7-3|TRBJ2-1
ASSISGRSEQF
>TRBV18|TRBJ1-3
ASSDGRRNTIY
>TRBV7-2|TRBJ2-5
ASSGGGAETQY
>TRBV19|TRBJ2-7
ASSQQKASEQY
>TRBV9|TRBJ2-3
ASSALSTDTQY
>TRBV10-3|TRBJ2-2
AISEFMAGVNTGELF
>TRBV6-5|TRBJ2-3
AISGRARDTQY
>TRBV18|TRBJ2-5
ASSPRTGEETQY
>TRBV18|TRBJ1-1
ASSLTVNTEAF
>TRBV5-6|TRBJ2-1
ASSLRGRGYNEQF
>TRBV10-3|TRBJ2-3
AISGAGTGSTDTQY
>TRBV2|TRBJ1-6
ASSDQGQGSPLH
>TRBV10-3|TRBJ2-1
AISESLGRGAYNEQF
>TRBV7-3|TRBJ2-5
ASSPGDRDQETQY